This entry lists 10 T cell receptor beta chains sequenced from one sample in a study of T cells after yellow fever vaccination. TCRdb passed the 5' RACE reads through MiXCR, listing each CDR3 protein once. The table lists over 300,000 distinct CDR3 sequences, about 4% of them singletons, with 20% to 25% in the top ten. The starting material was PBMCs, obtained 5 days after the yellow fever booster vaccination. These receptors were collected from a man between 18 and 29 years old who received the YFV17D yellow fever vaccine.

This clonotype was observed a few times. The V gene is TRBV7-9, the J gene TRBJ1-4, with 11 bases fitting TRBD1. CDR3 length equals 16 residues. Germline CDR1 SEHNR, CDR2 FQNEAQ (reference sequence). The V gene end was trimmed by 4 bases and the J gene end by 8 bases; junction bases not matched to a gene: 9. The CDR3 nucleotides are TGTGCCAGCAGCTCGAGGACAGGGGGCAGGGAAGAAAAACTGTTTTTT. Its translation is CASSSRTGGREEKLFF.

This clonotype was recorded many times. The chain joins TRBV7-2 to TRBJ1-5; D is uncertain. The V and J ends lost 1 base and 2 bases respectively, with 9 bases between them. Germline CDR1 is SGHTA and CDR2 is FQGNSA. The CDR3 contains 15 residues. The CDR3 loop reads CASSLVGGGNQPQHF. The CDR3 DNA reads TGTGCCAGCAGCTTAGTCGGCGGGGGCAATCAGCCCCAGCATTTT.

This clonotype came up many times. CDR3 residues: CSARGWAVDSPLHF. The CDR3 DNA sequence: TGCAGTGCCCGCGGCTGGGCGGTGGATTCACCCCTCCACTTT. The genes are TRBV20-1 and TRBJ1-6; the D is unclear. The CDR3 has 14 amino acids. Looked up from germline, CDR1 is DFQATT and CDR2 is SNEGSKA (reference sequence). V lost 6 bases and J 8 bases, leaving 17 bases between the germline ends.

The V gene is TRBV3-1, the J gene TRBJ2-3, with a tentative D call TRBD1 (5 bases). The CDR3 sequence is 13 residues long. The germline gives CDR1 LGHDT, CDR2 YNNKEL (reference sequence). V gave up 2 bases and J gave up 4 bases, with 7 bases separating them. CDR3 region: CASSQQGSDTQYF. The CDR3 DNA follows: TGTGCCAGCAGCCAACAGGGATCAGATACGCAGTATTTT.

The chain carries TRBV18 and TRBJ1-1; D uncertain. In germline, CDR1 is KGHSH, CDR2 LQKENI. Between the trimmed V and J ends, which lost 4 bases and 1 base, there was a span of 10 bases. CDR3 length: 14 amino acids. This CDR3 reads CASSRAPPNTEAFF. Here the CDR3 DNA reads TGTGCCAGCTCACGGGCACCCCCGAACACTGAAGCTTTCTTT.

This clonotype was counted between two and nine times. The chain has TRBV29-1 and TRBJ2-7; D perhaps matches TRBD1 (6 bases). The V end was cut by 6 bases, the J end by 3 bases, with 9 bases between. The CDR3 consists of 11 residues. Germline V gene data show CDR1 as SQVTM and CDR2 as ANQGSEA. CDR3 sequence: CSVGQHYEQYV. The CDR3, as DNA: TGCAGCGTAGGACAGCACTACGAGCAGTACGTC.

This clonotype appeared many times. The chain has TRBV4-2 and TRBJ2-3; 10 nucleotides agree with TRBD2. There are 16 residues in the CDR3. CDR1 is LGHNA and CDR2 is YNFKEQ in the germline V gene. V trimming: 1 base; J trimming: 6 bases; junction bases outside the gene matches: 7. CDR3 in amino acids: CASSQVSSGGADTQYF. Here the CDR3 DNA reads TGTGCCAGCAGCCAAGTCTCCAGCGGGGGGGCCGATACGCAGTATTTT.

The chain recombines TRBV4-3 with TRBJ1-2; D gene uncertain. Deletions cut 0 bases from V and 5 bases from J, with 22 bases between. The CDR3 runs 18 residues. CDR1 is LGHNA and CDR2 is YSLEER in the germline V gene. The CDR3: CASSQELAWAGRGYGYTF. In nucleotides, the CDR3 is TGCGCCAGCAGCCAAGAGTTGGCATGGGCAGGCAGAGGATATGGCTACACCTTC.

This clonotype was picked up a small number of times. The V gene is TRBV7-3, the J gene TRBJ2-5; TRBD2 agrees at 7 bases. The germline CDR1 and CDR2 sequences are SGHTA and FQGTGA. This CDR3 is built from 16 residues. Trimming at V came to 0 bases and at J to 5 bases, leaving 9 bases not matched to a gene. As DNA, the CDR3 is TGTGCCAGCAGCTTAACCGGGGGGAGTTCTCGGGAGACCCAGTACTTC. Translation: CASSLTGGSSRETQYF.

The rearrangement joins TRBV20-1 to TRBJ1-1; a possible D gene is TRBD1 (5 bases). Between the trimmed V and J ends, which lost 2 bases and 3 bases, there was a span of 13 bases. The V gene's germline CDR1 is DFQATT and CDR2 SNEGSKA (reference sequence). The CDR3 is made up of 14 amino acids. This CDR3 is CSARSRAGYTEAFF. The CDR3 DNA follows: TGCAGTGCTAGATCGAGGGCAGGGTACACTGAAGCTTTCTTT.